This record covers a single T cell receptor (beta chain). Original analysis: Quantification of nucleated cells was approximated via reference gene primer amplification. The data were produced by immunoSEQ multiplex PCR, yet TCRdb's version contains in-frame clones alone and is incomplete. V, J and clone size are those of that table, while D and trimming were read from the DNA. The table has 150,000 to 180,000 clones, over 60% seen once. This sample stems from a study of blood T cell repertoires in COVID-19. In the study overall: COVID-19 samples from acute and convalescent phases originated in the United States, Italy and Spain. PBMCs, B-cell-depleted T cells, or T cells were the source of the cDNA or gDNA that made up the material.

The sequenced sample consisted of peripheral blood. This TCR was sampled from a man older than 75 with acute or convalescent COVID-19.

The CDR3 sequence: CAWSAPQDRGQYF. The CDR3 nucleotides are TGTGCCTGGAGTGCCCCTCAGGACAGGGGACAGTACTTC. The chain combines TRBV30 with TRBJ2-7, with TRBD1 matching 9 bases. CDR1 is GTSNPN and CDR2 is SVGIG in the germline V gene (reference sequence). This CDR3 is 13 amino acids long. The V segment lost 1 base and the J segment 10 bases; nucleotides outside the gene matches: 8.